This T cell receptor beta chain came from a study of T cells in Graves' hyperthyroidism and ophthalmopathy. Study-level results: Through a model of 13 V-J features, ophthalmopathy was separated from stable hyperthyroidism.

This clonotype occurred many times. Its antigen is currently unknown. The CDR3 regions of TCR beta were amplified from RNA transcripts. HTBI primers drove first-round RT-PCR of the TCR CDR3. TCRdb fed the multiplex PCR reads into MiXCR, producing one record per CDR3 protein. The table lists about 570,000 distinct CDR3 sequences, around 42% of them singletons. The CDR3 has 11 residues. The V gene lost 6 bases and the J gene lost 10 bases, with 12 bases spanning the gap. Germline-derived CDR1 and CDR2 are SNHLY and FYNNEI. The source material was peripheral blood or thyroid tissue (not recorded which). This sequence originates from an adult woman with Graves' disease, either hyperthyroidism or ophthalmopathy (not recorded which). The rearrangement uses TRBV2 and TRBJ1-2; D call uncertain. The CDR3 bases are TGTGCCAGCAGCCCCTGGGAGCTCTACACCTTC. Residues: CASSPWELYTF.